A selection of T cell receptor beta chains follows, all from one sample in a study of shared clonotypes between healthy human individuals. The assay was immunoSEQ multiplex PCR, and TCRdb's table has in-frame clones only and misses some. Among fewer than 600,000 clones listed, around 79% were seen once. The sample taken for sequencing was PBMCs. The receptor source for this set is a middle-aged woman in good health. Some clones in this sample may be carry-over from other donors' samples. Both conserved end residues are part of each CDR3. The D gene is left open where the match is weak. Some rows have no size entry. The others give once, few or many, or a class for an expanded clone.

size	D	V	J	DNA	CDR3
NA	TRBD2	TRBV4-2	TRBJ2-5	TGTGCCAGCAGCCAAGTAGGTAGCGGGAGAGGTGAGACCCAGTACTTC	CASSQVGSGRGETQYF
NA	TRBD1	TRBV5-1	TRBJ1-3	TGCGCCAGCAGCTGGGGGACAGGAAACTCTGGAAACACCATATATTTT	CASSWGTGNSGNTIYF
once	TRBD2	TRBV10-2	TRBJ2-1	TGCGCCAGCAGTGGACTAGCGGCCTCCTACAATGAGCAGTTCTTC	CASSGLAASYNEQFF
few	NA	TRBV10-2	TRBJ2-1	TGCGCCAGCAGTGATATGTGGACCGAGCAGTTCTTC	CASSDMWTEQFF
NA	NA	TRBV5-8	TRBJ1-1	TGTGCCAGCAGCGACCGGGACCTACACACTGAAGCTTTCTTT	CASSDRDLHTEAFF
NA	NA	TRBV7-9	TRBJ2-7	TGTGCCAGCAGCTTAGCGGCAGGGAGCTCCTACGAGCAGTACTTC	CASSLAAGSSYEQYF
NA	TRBD1	TRBV11-2	TRBJ2-3	TGTGCCAGCAGCTTGTCCAGGGGGATTGAGACAGATACGCAGTATTTT	CASSLSRGIETDTQYF
NA	NA	TRBV14	TRBJ1-4	TGTGCCAGCAGCTCCCATGGGGGAGCTAATGAAAAACTGTTTTTT	CASSSHGGANEKLFF
once	NA	TRBV28	TRBJ2-7	TGTGCCAGCAGTTTAGGGGCCAGAATAAACTTCTACGAGCAGTACTTC	CASSLGARINFYEQYF
NA	TRBD1	TRBV7-2	TRBJ1-1	TGTGCCAGCAGCTCATGGGACAGGGGAACTGAAGCTTTCTTT	CASSSWDRGTEAFF
NA	NA	TRBV6-5	TRBJ2-1	TGTGCCAGCAGTTATTCGTCCCGACAGAACTACAATGAGCAGTTCTTC	CASSYSSRQNYNEQFF
NA	TRBD2	TRBV7-2	TRBJ2-1	TGTGCCAGCAGCAGCCAAACCGGGGCGGGAGGTCGCTACAATGAGCAGTTCTTC	CASSSQTGAGGRYNEQFF
NA	NA	TRBV6-1	TRBJ2-3	TGTGCCAGCAGTGGGGGAGGATACAACACAGATACGCAGTATTTT	CASSGGGYNTDTQYF
NA	NA	TRBV7-2	TRBJ2-3	TGTGCCAGCAGCCCAAACACCGGCACAGATACGCAGTATTTT	CASSPNTGTDTQYF
few	TRBD1	TRBV27	TRBJ1-1	TGTGCCAGCAACACAGGACAGGGAGGACGCGCGGCTTTCTTT	CASNTGQGGRAAFF
NA	TRBD1	TRBV11-2	TRBJ1-2	TGTGCCAGCAGCTTAGAGGACAGGCCCCTCTATGGCTACACCTTC	CASSLEDRPLYGYTF
NA	TRBD2	TRBV7-8	TRBJ2-7	TGTGCCAGCAGCTATGGGCTAGCGGGAACCTACGAGCAGTACTTC	CASSYGLAGTYEQYF
NA	NA	TRBV7-2	TRBJ2-1	TGTGCCAGCAGCTTACGGGAGACTGAGCAGTTCTTC	CASSLRETEQFF
NA	NA	TRBV7-2	TRBJ2-7	TGTGCCAGCAGCCCTCCGGGGTCGGGCATTAGATACGAGCAGTACTTC	CASSPPGSGIRYEQYF
NA	TRBD1	TRBV10-2	TRBJ1-4	TGCGCCAGCAGTGACGGGGCAGGGGGCGGAAAACTGTTTTTT	CASSDGAGGGKLFF
NA	TRBD1	TRBV9	TRBJ2-7	TGTGCCAGCAGCGTAGGGATACAGGGGGCGTACGAGCAGTACTTC	CASSVGIQGAYEQYF
NA	NA	TRBV14	TRBJ1-2	TGTGCCAGCAGCCAAGAATCAATCCAGGCGGACCCCTATGGCTACACCTTC	CASSQESIQADPYGYTF
NA	NA	TRBV5-6	TRBJ1-2	TGTGCCAGCATAGGGACCGACACTAACTATGGCTACACCTTC	CASIGTDTNYGYTF
NA	TRBD1	TRBV11-2	TRBJ2-5	TGTGCCAGCAGCTTTCGACCAGGGGGAGAGACCCAGTACTTC	CASSFRPGGETQYF
few	NA	TRBV19	TRBJ1-3	TGTGCCAGTAGTCCGGCCCCGCAGCGGACCATATATTTT	CASSPAPQRTIYF
NA	TRBD1	TRBV18	TRBJ2-7	TGTGCCAGCTCACCAAGGGGACAGGGGGGCTCCTACGAGCAGTACTTC	CASSPRGQGGSYEQYF
NA	NA	TRBV6-1	TRBJ2-5	TGTGCCAGCAGTCAAGAGACCCAGTACTTC	CASSQETQYF
NA	TRBD2	TRBV7-9	TRBJ2-1	TGTGCCAGCAGGGGACTAGCGGGAGCTATTGAGCAGTTCTTC	CASRGLAGAIEQFF
NA	TRBD1	TRBV15	TRBJ2-7	TGTGCCACCAGCAGGGTGGGACAGGGGAGCGAGCAGTACTTC	CATSRVGQGSEQYF
NA	NA	TRBV18	TRBJ1-1	TGTGCCAGCTCACCACCGTCAGGGGCCGGGTGGGGCACTGAAGCTTTCTTT	CASSPPSGAGWGTEAFF
NA	TRBD2	TRBV27	TRBJ2-1	TGTGCCAGCAGTTTCCGACTAGCGGGAGGGCCAGGGACCTACAATGAGCAGTTCTTC	CASSFRLAGGPGTYNEQFF
NA	TRBD1	TRBV30	TRBJ1-6	TGTGCCTGGAGTGGGGGGACAGCAAATAATTCACCCCTCCACTTT	CAWSGGTANNSPLHF
NA	NA	TRBV11-3	TRBJ2-1	TGTGCCAGCAGCTTAGGTAGGGTTCTCCTCACCTACAATGAGCAGTTCTTC	CASSLGRVLLTYNEQFF
NA	TRBD1	TRBV2	TRBJ1-2	TGTGCCAGCAGATTGACAGGGGGTAACTATGGCTACACCTTC	CASRLTGGNYGYTF
NA	NA	TRBV30	TRBJ2-1	TGTGCCTGGAGTGTACTGAAGGGACCGGGCGCTGAGCAGTTCTTC	CAWSVLKGPGAEQFF
many	NA	TRBV6-4	TRBJ2-1	TGTGCCAGCAGTGAGGGAGCGACAGAATACAATGAGCAGTTCTTC	CASSEGATEYNEQFF
many	NA	TRBV28	TRBJ1-2	TGTGCCAGCAGTTTAAATGCGGCCAGTGCAAATGGCTACACCTTC	CASSLNAASANGYTF
NA	NA	TRBV9	TRBJ1-3	TGTGCCAGCAGCGTGGACATCGGCACCATATATTTT	CASSVDIGTIYF
NA	NA	TRBV25-1	TRBJ1-4	TGTGCCAGCAGCCCTGGACAGATTGAAAATGAAAAACTGTTTTTT	CASSPGQIENEKLFF
NA	TRBD1	TRBV20-1	TRBJ1-2	TGCAGTGCCTCAGGGGGCCCTGGCTACACCTTC	CSASGGPGYTF
NA	TRBD1	TRBV7-9	TRBJ2-7	TGTGCCAGCAGCCACCGGGACAGCCCCTACGAGCAGTACTTC	CASSHRDSPYEQYF
NA	NA	TRBV30	TRBJ1-6	TGTGCCTGGAGTGGCAGAGGCAATTCACCCCTCCACTTT	CAWSGRGNSPLHF
many	NA	TRBV5-1	TRBJ2-7	TGCGCCAGCAGCTTGTATGGAACCTACGAGCAGTACTTC	CASSLYGTYEQYF
NA	NA	TRBV28	TRBJ1-4	TGTGCCAGCAGTCCGCCCGGGGCAGCTAATGAAAAACTGTTTTTT	CASSPPGAANEKLFF
few	TRBD1	TRBV15	TRBJ1-6	TGTGCCACCTACCTGACAGGGAATAATTCACCCCTCCACTTT	CATYLTGNNSPLHF
NA	NA	TRBV19	TRBJ1-1	TGTGCCAGTAGTCCTCCCGCTCAGGGAAACACTGAAGCTTTCTTT	CASSPPAQGNTEAFF
NA	TRBD1	TRBV5-1	TRBJ2-6	TGCGCCAGCAGCACAGGGGCTGGGGCCAACGTCCTGACTTTC	CASSTGAGANVLTF
NA	TRBD2	TRBV11-1	TRBJ2-3	TGTGCCAGCAGCCCCGGGAGGGGAGGAGATACGCAGTATTTT	CASSPGRGGDTQYF
NA	TRBD1	TRBV30	TRBJ1-2	TGTGCCTGGAGTGCGACAGGGGGCGCCGGCTACACCTTC	CAWSATGGAGYTF
NA	TRBD2	TRBV28	TRBJ2-4	TGTGCCAGCAGTTTGACTAGCGGGGGAGCCAAAAACATTCAGTACTTC	CASSLTSGGAKNIQYF